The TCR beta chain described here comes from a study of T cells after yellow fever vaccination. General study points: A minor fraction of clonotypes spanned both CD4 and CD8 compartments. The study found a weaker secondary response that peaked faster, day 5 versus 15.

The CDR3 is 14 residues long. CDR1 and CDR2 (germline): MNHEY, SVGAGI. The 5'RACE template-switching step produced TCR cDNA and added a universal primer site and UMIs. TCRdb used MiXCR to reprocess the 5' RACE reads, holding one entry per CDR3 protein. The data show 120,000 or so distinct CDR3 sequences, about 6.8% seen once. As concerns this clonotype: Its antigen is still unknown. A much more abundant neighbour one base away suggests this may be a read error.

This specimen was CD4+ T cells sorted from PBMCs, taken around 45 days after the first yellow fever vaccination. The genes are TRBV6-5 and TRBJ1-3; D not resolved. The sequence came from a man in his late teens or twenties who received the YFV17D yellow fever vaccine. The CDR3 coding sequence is TGTGCCGGCAGTTACTCGTGGCAGGGAAACACCATATATTTT. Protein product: CAGSYSWQGNTIYF.